The source of this T cell receptor beta chain is a study of molecular identifiers for immune sequencing clone quantification. TCRdb re-derived calls from the PCR reads in MiXCR, one entry per CDR3 protein. The sample shows approximately 37,000 distinct CDR3 sequences, about 19% of them seen only once. CDR1 is SEHNR and CDR2 is FQNEAQ in the germline V gene (reference sequence). There are 16 residues in the CDR3. The junction had 12 bases not matched to a gene; V was cut back by 5 bases and J by 5 bases. The chain couples TRBV7-9 to TRBJ2-3, with TRBD2 identical over 8 bases. Specimen: naive CD8+ T cells from blood, with Jurkat cell RNA spiked in. Noted subset: FACS-sorted CD8+CD4-CCR7+CD45RA+ naive T cells. The receptor's source is a human donor in good health. Some libraries in this study had Jurkat cell RNA spiked in. CDR3 nucleotide sequence: TGTGCCAGCAGCCACATCCAGCGGGAGTTTGTAGATACGCAGTATTTT. Amino acid sequence: CASSHIQREFVDTQYF. Based on the CDR3 plus reference TRBV7-9 and TRBJ2-3, the full variable domain is DTGVSQNPRHKITKRGQNVTFRCDPISEHNRLYWYRQTLGQGPEFLTYFQNEAQLEKSRLLSDRFSAERPKGSFSTLEIQRTEQGDSAMYLCASSHIQREFVDTQYFGPGTRLTVL.